These T cell receptor beta chains were read from a single sample in a study of T cell repertoires in cytomegalovirus infection. TCRdb called the reads again in MiXCR, with one record for every CDR3 protein. The profile shows roughly 920,000 distinct CDR3 sequences, approximately 33% of them singletons. Their recognized antigens are unknown. Here the sequenced sample was cultured CD8+ T cells from PBMCs, taken from culture after CMV antigen stimulation. Every receptor here comes from a human donor in good health (CMV status not recorded). Some clones in this sample may be carry-over from other donors' samples. The CDR3 runs from the conserved cysteine through the conserved F or W. The order of the fields is D gene, clone size, V gene, J gene, CDR3 protein, CDR3 DNA. A D gene is named only where the DNA matches it firmly. For some rows the clone size is stated as once, few or many, or as a class when expanded; others skip it.

>NA|many|TRBV6-1|TRBJ2-1
CASINRDGSYNEQFF
TGTGCCAGCATAAACCGGGACGGCTCCTACAATGAGCAGTTCTTC
>TRBD1|many|TRBV28|TRBJ2-2
CASSSRDRGLGGELFF
TGTGCCAGCAGTTCCCGGGACAGGGGGCTCGGAGGGGAGCTGTTTTTT
>NA|NA|TRBV6-6|TRBJ1-5
CASTKTPRGGEQPQHF
TGTGCCAGCACCAAAACTCCCAGGGGCGGGGAACAGCCCCAGCATTTT
>NA|NA|TRBV9|TRBJ2-7
CASSAGQEQYF
TGTGCCAGCAGCGCTGGCCAGGAGCAGTACTTC
>NA|NA|TRBV6-2/TRBV6-3|TRBJ2-7
CASTPPTGSYYEQYF
TGTGCCAGCACTCCCCCGACCGGGAGCTACTACGAGCAGTACTTC
>NA|NA|TRBV19|TRBJ2-1
CASSILHFTEQFF
TGTGCCAGTAGTATACTCCATTTCACTGAGCAGTTCTTC
>NA|few|TRBV12-3/TRBV12-4|TRBJ1-2
CASTFTGNYGYTF
TGTGCCAGCACCTTTACAGGGAACTATGGCTACACCTTC
>TRBD1|many|TRBV6-1|TRBJ2-5
CASSEGTGFGETQYF
TGTGCCAGCAGTGAAGGGACAGGGTTTGGGGAGACCCAGTACTTC
>TRBD2|NA|TRBV5-1|TRBJ2-5
CASSTTSGAFQETQYF
TGCGCCAGCAGCACGACTAGCGGGGCTTTCCAAGAGACCCAGTACTTC
>NA|many|TRBV20-1|TRBJ2-3
CSARDSNRDQIDTQYF
TGCAGTGCTAGAGATAGTAACAGGGATCAAATAGATACGCAGTATTTT
>NA|NA|TRBV15|TRBJ2-7
CATSRDLDEQYF
TGTGCCACCAGCAGAGATCTCGACGAGCAGTACTTC
>NA|few|TRBV4-1|TRBJ1-6
CASSGTPNRDAYNSPLHF
TGCGCCAGCAGCGGAACTCCTAACCGGGACGCGTATAATTCACCCCTCCACTTT
>NA|NA|TRBV12-3/TRBV12-4|TRBJ2-2
CASSPRSSKGAGELFF
TGTGCCAGCAGTCCTAGATCCTCAAAGGGCGCCGGGGAGCTGTTTTTT